This entry features one T cell receptor beta chain sequence. TCRdb keeps only in-frame clones here, not all; method: immunoSEQ multiplex PCR. The sample has under 2,000 clones; more than 75% are singletons. This entry comes from a study of hypomethylating agent response in myelodysplastic syndrome. Germline assignment: CDR1 SGHRS and CDR2 YFSETQ. This CDR3 spans 14 amino acids. J was trimmed by 8 bases and V by 2 bases; bases with no gene match: 5. The V gene is TRBV5-1, the J gene TRBJ1-2; 11 bases line up with TRBD1. This TCR was sampled from a human donor with myelodysplastic syndrome. This specimen consisted of bone marrow, obtained before or after starting hypomethylating agent treatment for myelodysplastic syndrome (not recorded which). CDR3 nucleotides: TGCGCCAGCAGCTTCGGACAGGGGGCTGAGGGCTACACCTTC. This translates into CASSFGQGAEGYTF.